This T cell receptor beta chain was observed in a study of graft-versus-host responses after intestinal transplantation. Study context: Each patient got anti-thymocyte globulin induction, then tacrolimus and steroids for approximately 3 years.

Clones were read by immunoSEQ multiplex PCR, and TCRdb kept only the in-frame ones, dropping some. The table has more than 9,500 clones, approximately 88% seen once; the top ten hold less than 10%. V lost 3 bases, J lost 4 bases, and 9 bases stayed unmatched. Germline assignment: CDR1 PRHDT and CDR2 FYEKMQ (reference sequence). This CDR3 has 16 residues. With respect to this clone: Its antigen is unidentified.

The study's findings and limits: Some GvH clones were seen earlier in gut or blood, suggesting intestinal origin.

The chain uses TRBV13 and TRBJ1-2; 9 bases map to TRBD1. This sequence was found in a human patient who received an intestinal transplant, so some T cells may come from the graft donor. The sequenced sample was PBMCs, obtained roughly 310 days after intestinal transplant. CDR3 in DNA: TGTGCCAGCAGCTTGGGACAGGGCCCGCAAGGCTATGGCTACACCTTC. It specifies CASSLGQGPQGYGYTF.